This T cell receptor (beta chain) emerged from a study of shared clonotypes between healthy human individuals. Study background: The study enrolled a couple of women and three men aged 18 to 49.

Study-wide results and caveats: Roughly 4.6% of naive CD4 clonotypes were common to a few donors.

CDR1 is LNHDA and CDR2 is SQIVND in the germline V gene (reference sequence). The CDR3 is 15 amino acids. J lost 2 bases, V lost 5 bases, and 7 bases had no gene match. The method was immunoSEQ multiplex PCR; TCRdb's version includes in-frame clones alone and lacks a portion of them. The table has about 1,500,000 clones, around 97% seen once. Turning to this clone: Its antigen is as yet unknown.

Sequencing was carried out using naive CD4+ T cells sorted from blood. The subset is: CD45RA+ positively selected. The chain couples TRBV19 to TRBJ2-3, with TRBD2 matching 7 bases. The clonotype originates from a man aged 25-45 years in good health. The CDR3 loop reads CASSPGLGSTDTQYF. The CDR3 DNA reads TGTGCCAGTAGTCCAGGACTAGGATCCACAGATACGCAGTATTTT. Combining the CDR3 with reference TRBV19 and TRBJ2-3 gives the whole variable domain DGGITQSPKYLFRKEGQNVTLSCEQNLNHDAMYWYRQDPGQGLRLIYYSQIVNDFQKGDIAEGYSVSREKKESFPLTVTSAQKNPTAFYLCASSPGLGSTDTQYFGPGTRLTVL.